The next 12 T cell receptor beta chains were all read from a single sample in a study of blood T cell repertoires in COVID-19. Assay used: immunoSEQ multiplex PCR; TCRdb lists only in-frame clones, some missing. The sample lists 40,000 to 50,000 clones; about 85% were seen once. Sequenced material: peripheral blood. The origin of the receptors is a human donor in a cohort sampled during active COVID-19.

J is TRBJ2-3 and V is TRBV28, with a tentative D call TRBD1 (5 bases). Germline loops: CDR1 MDHEN, CDR2 SYDVKM. The V and J ends lost 4 bases and 8 bases respectively, with 13 bases between them. This CDR3 region has 13 residues. The CDR3: CASSSSDKLTQYF. The CDR3 nucleotides are TGTGCCAGCAGTTCCTCGGACAAGCTTACGCAGTATTTT.

This chain uses TRBV19 with TRBJ2-7; D remains ambiguous. CDR1 is LNHDA and CDR2 is SQIVND in the germline V gene (reference sequence). V lost 4 bases to trimming and J lost 0 bases, with 10 bases between them. The CDR3 length is 14 residues. The DNA for the CDR3 is TGTGCCAGTAGTACCTCCCACAACTCCTACGAGCAGTACTTC. It codes for CASSTSHNSYEQYF.

This clone was picked up a small number of times. The rearrangement joins TRBV11-2 to TRBJ2-5, with 8 bases identical to TRBD1. This CDR3 region has 14 residues. CDR1 is SGHAT, CDR2 FQNNGV, per germline. V dropped 5 bases and J dropped 5; count of bases not matched to a gene: 7. CDR3 region: CASSGQGYGETQYF. In nucleotides, the CDR3 is TGTGCCAGCAGCGGACAGGGCTACGGGGAGACCCAGTACTTC.

The rearrangement joins TRBV10-3 to TRBJ2-3; 8 nucleotides match TRBD2. This CDR3 has 17 amino acids. Losses at the gene ends were 5 bases for V and 1 base for J; bases not matched to a gene: 11. Germline-derived CDR1 and CDR2 are ENHRY and SYGVKD. The CDR3 bases are TGTGCCATCAGTAGGTTTGGTAGCGGGGATGGCACAGATACGCAGTATTTT. This codes for CAISRFGSGDGTDTQYF.

The V gene is TRBV30, the J gene TRBJ1-2; 7 nucleotides match TRBD1. The CDR3 has 13 residues. Looked up from germline, CDR1 is GTSNPN and CDR2 is SVGIG (reference sequence). The V segment lost 3 bases and the J segment 7 bases; nucleotides outside the gene matches: 8. The CDR3 DNA reads as TGTGCCTGGAGCCGGTCCGCAGGGGGTGGCTACACCTTC. Translation: CAWSRSAGGGYTF.

This rearrangement joins TRBV6-2 or TRBV6-3 to TRBJ2-7; 10 nucleotides align to TRBD2. After removal of 6 bases from V and 2 bases from J, the junction contained 4 bases not matched to a gene. This CDR3 is built from 14 residues. Per germline, CDR1 MNHEY and CDR2 SVGEGT. The CDR3 DNA reads as TGTGCCAGCAGCTTCGGGACTAGCGCCTACGAGCAGTACTTC. It codes for CASSFGTSAYEQYF.

The J gene is TRBJ2-3, the V gene TRBV7-9; 10 bases are shared with TRBD2. Germline CDR1 SEHNR, CDR2 FQNEAQ (reference sequence). The CDR3 runs to 15 residues. V lost 6 bases and J lost 2; bases outside the gene matches: 5. DNA for the CDR3: TGTGCCAGCAGACAAGGACTAGCGGACACAGATACGCAGTATTTT. It translates to CASRQGLADTDTQYF.

The chain recombines TRBV5-4 with TRBJ1-1, with D perhaps matching TRBD1 (5 bases). V was pared by 10 bases and J by 3 bases, with 13 bases between. Germline V lookup: CDR1 SGHNT, CDR2 YYREEE (reference sequence). CDR3 length equals 12 residues. This CDR3 reads CAALDSYTEAFF. CDR3 bases: TGTGCCGCCTTAGACAGTTACACTGAAGCTTTCTTT.

CDR3 amino acids: CASSLGTRTEAFF. DNA of the CDR3: TGTGCCAGCAGCCTAGGAACCCGGACTGAAGCTTTCTTT. The chain has TRBV11-3 and TRBJ1-1; D unresolved. This CDR3 comprises 13 residues. Germline V CDR1 and CDR2: SGHNT, YENEEA. V was shortened by 5 bases and J by 5 bases, with 12 bases between the two germline ends.

J is TRBJ2-3 and V is TRBV28, with D hard to call. From germline, CDR1 is MDHEN and CDR2 SYDVKM. V was clipped by 2 bases and J by 4 bases, with 7 bases between them. The CDR3 extends over 13 amino acids. CDR3 residues: CASSLPGADTQYF. The CDR3 DNA is TGTGCCAGCAGTTTACCGGGTGCAGATACGCAGTATTTT.

The chain combines TRBV9 with TRBJ2-1; no clear D gene. CDR1 is SGDLS, CDR2 YYNGEE, per germline. This CDR3 spans 16 amino acids. The ends were cut back, 4 bases at V and 4 bases at J, with 18 bases in the middle. In nucleotides, the CDR3 is TGTGCCAGCAGCCCTCGCGAGGCACGATCGTACAATGAGCAGTTCTTC. Its protein product is CASSPREARSYNEQFF.

The rearrangement links TRBV20-1 to TRBJ2-7; the match to TRBD2 covers 12 bases. V shed 3 bases and J 2 bases; nucleotides not matched to a gene: 8. The CDR3 is 16 residues long. Germline V gene sequence: CDR1 DFQATT, CDR2 SNEGSKA (reference sequence). The chain's CDR3 is CSASRLAGGSPYEQYF. The CDR3 DNA is TGCAGTGCTAGTAGGCTAGCGGGAGGGTCCCCCTACGAGCAGTACTTC.